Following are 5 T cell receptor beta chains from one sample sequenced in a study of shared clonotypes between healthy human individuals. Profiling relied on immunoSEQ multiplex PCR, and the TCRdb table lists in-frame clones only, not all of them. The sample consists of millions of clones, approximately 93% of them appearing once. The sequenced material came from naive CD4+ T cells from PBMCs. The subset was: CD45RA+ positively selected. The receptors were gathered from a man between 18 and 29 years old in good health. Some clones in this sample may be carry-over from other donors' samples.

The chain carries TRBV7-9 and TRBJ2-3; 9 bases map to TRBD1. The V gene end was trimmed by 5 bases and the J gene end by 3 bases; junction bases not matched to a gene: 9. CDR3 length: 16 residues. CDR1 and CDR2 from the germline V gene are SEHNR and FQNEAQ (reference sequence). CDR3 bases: TGTGCCAGCAGCCGAGGGACAGGGCGGCTGACAGATACGCAGTATTTT. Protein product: CASSRGTGRLTDTQYF.

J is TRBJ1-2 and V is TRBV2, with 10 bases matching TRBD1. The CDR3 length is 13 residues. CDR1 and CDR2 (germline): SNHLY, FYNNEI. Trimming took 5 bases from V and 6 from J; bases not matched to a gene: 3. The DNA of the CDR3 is TGTGCCAGCAGTAAGACAGGGGGCGATGGCTACACCTTC. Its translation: CASSKTGGDGYTF. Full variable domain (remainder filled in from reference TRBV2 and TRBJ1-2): EPEVTQTPSHQVTQMGQEVILRCVPISNHLYFYWYRQILGQKVEFLVSFYNNEISEKSEIFDDQFSVERPDGSNFTLKIRSTKLEDSAMYFCASSKTGGDGYTFGSGTRLTVV.

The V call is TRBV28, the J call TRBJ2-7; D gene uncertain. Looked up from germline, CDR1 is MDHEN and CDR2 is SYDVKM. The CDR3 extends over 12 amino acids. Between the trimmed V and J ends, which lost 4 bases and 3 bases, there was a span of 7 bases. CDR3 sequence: CASSSDGYEQYF. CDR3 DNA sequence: TGTGCCAGCAGTTCGGACGGCTACGAGCAGTACTTC.

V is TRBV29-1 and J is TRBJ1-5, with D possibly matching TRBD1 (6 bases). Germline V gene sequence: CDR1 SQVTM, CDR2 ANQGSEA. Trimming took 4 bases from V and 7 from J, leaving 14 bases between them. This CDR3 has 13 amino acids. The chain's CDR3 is CSVAGGGGQPQHF. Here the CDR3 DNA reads TGCAGCGTTGCTGGGGGCGGCGGACAGCCCCAGCATTTT.

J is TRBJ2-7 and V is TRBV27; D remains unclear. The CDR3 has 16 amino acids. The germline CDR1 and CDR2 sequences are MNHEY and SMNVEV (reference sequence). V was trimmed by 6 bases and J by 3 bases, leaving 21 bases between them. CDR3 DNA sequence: TGTGCCAGCAGCCCTACCCGGGCCGCCGGTCTCTACGAGCAGTACTTC. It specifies CASSPTRAAGLYEQYF.